A single sample is the source of the 3 T cell receptor beta chains below, sequenced in a study of T cell responses to AZD1222 COVID-19 vaccine. TCRdb's table, derived via immunoSEQ multiplex PCR, lists solely in-frame clones and lacks some. The table records roughly 150,000 clones, roughly 88% of them present only once. The source was peripheral blood, collected on day 0 of AZD1222 vaccination. These receptor sequences come from an adult in good health.

The V gene is TRBV5-1, the J gene TRBJ2-1; TRBD2 aligns across 11 bases. Germline lookup yields CDR1 SGHRS and CDR2 YFSETQ. V dropped 2 bases and J dropped 6; count of bases not matched to a gene: 4. There are 15 residues in the CDR3. CDR3 nucleotide sequence: TGCGCCAGCAGCTTACCGGGACTAGCGGTCAATGAGCAGTTCTTC. Protein product: CASSLPGLAVNEQFF.

This chain uses TRBV6-2 or TRBV6-3 with TRBJ1-5; 11 bases align to TRBD1. The V gene's germline CDR1 is MNHEY and CDR2 SVGEGT. CDR3 length equals 15 residues. The junction had 3 bases not matched to a gene; V was cut back by 2 bases and J by 6 bases. Here the CDR3 reads CASSYGTGGSQPQHF. The CDR3 DNA reads TGTGCCAGCAGTTACGGGACAGGGGGTTCTCAGCCCCAGCATTTT.

This rearrangement joins TRBV2 to TRBJ1-2, with TRBD1 matching over 8 bases. V lost 4 bases to trimming and J lost 4 bases; unmatched junction nucleotides: 5. Germline CDR1 SNHLY, CDR2 FYNNEI. This CDR3 contains 14 residues. The CDR3: CASSGGDRGYGYTF. The CDR3 DNA reads as TGTGCCAGCAGTGGAGGTGACAGGGGCTATGGCTACACCTTC.